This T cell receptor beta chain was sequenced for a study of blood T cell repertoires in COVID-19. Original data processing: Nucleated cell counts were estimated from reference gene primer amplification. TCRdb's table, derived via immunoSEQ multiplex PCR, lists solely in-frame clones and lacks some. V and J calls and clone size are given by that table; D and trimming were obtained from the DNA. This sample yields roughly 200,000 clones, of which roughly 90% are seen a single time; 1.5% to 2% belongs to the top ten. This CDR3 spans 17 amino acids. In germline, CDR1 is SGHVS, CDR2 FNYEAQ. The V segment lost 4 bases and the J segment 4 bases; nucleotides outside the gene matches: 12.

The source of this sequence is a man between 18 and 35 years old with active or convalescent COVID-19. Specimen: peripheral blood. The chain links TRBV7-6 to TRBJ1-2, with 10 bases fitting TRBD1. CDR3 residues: CASSSRVLGQGSYGYTF. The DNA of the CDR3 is TGTGCCAGCAGCTCCCGTGTTTTGGGACAGGGGAGCTATGGCTACACCTTC.